The present T cell receptor (beta chain) was sequenced within a study of CD8+ T cells in alopecia areata (dated by TCRdb to between 2017 and 2018). Context from the whole study: In both human patients and the C3H/HeJ mouse model, the study applied high-throughput TCRbeta sequencing to look at T cell clonal expansion in alopecia areata. RNA came from the PAXgene miRNA kit for fixed scalp, the miRNeasy kit for PBMCs, and the RNeasy kit for mouse skin. In humans, TCRbeta sequencing was performed on scalp tissue and on sorted CD4+ and CD8+ peripheral blood T cells from healthy controls and from patients with patchy or totalis/universalis alopecia areata. TCRbeta CDR3 regions were amplified by immunoSEQ multiplex PCR with 35 Vbeta forward and 13 Jbeta reverse primers. Scalp clonality was compared among normal scalp (n=4), patchy alopecia areata scalp (n=8), and alopecia totalis/universalis scalp (n=8). What the study reported, not specific to this receptor: Shared TCR sequences between patients were less evident than in mice, which may be partly attributable to HLA diversity in the patient population. Unlike mouse skin, which is dominated by gammadelta T cells, normal human skin has resident alphabeta T cells that are also sequenced, and this complicates analysis of the scalp TCR repertoire. Compared with normal scalp, lesional scalp, particularly in alopecia totalis/universalis, had higher clonality and more expanded CD8+ clones, which suggests antigenic drive.

Looking up the germline V gene yields CDR1 ENHRY and CDR2 SYGVKD. The CDR3 has 15 amino acids, counting the end cysteine and phenylalanine. Only the CDR3 DNA is retained, 45 bases long and in frame from the first base. After removal of 8 bases from V and 3 bases from J, the junction retains 11 bases not matched to a gene. Library method: the immunoSEQ multiplex PCR assay. For TCR sequencing, RNA was extracted from every sample and reverse transcribed into cDNA to serve as template. First-strand cDNA was synthesized with SuperScript III using a 2:1 mix of oligo-dT and random hexamers. A synthetic immune receptor repertoire was used to gauge amplification bias, and whatever bias remained was removed computationally. Turning to the authors' computational methods: Raw reads were preprocessed to remove errors, and CDR3 was defined according to IMGT conventions as the region from the conserved cysteine to phenylalanine. Clonality was computed as 1 minus the Shannon entropy, with the entropy normalized by log2 of the number of productive unique TCRs. Whether each scalp clone was CD4 or CD8 was inferred by checking scalp TCRbeta sequences against the CD4 and CD8 repertoires from sorted blood. The source is immuneACCESS, and TCRdb retained only in-frame sequences with V and J called. Part of the clones is not carried over; for the studies checked, unresolved V genes explain less than half of this, and the remainder is unexplained. Clone size and V and J calls were adopted from that table, with D and trimming inferred from the DNA. The sample table records 50,000 to 80,000 clones; around 44% of these occur just once. The top ten clonotypes cover roughly 51% of the sample.

Peripheral blood and lesional scalp punch biopsies were obtained from patients with alopecia areata. After PBMCs were isolated by density centrifugation and stained for CD3, CD4 and CD8, a FACSAria was used to sort CD4+ and CD8+ T cells. Untreated alopecia areata patients were recruited as part of a multicenter biomarker study. In roughly 5 patients from the biomarker study, the blood CD8+ T cells went through an additional sort into NKG2D-low and NKG2D-high fractions. This clone was recorded a few times. Its antigen is unknown. Base qualities are not at hand, and no much larger clone is one base apart.

The sequencing sample was made of NKG2D-low CD8+ T cells sorted from blood. The cell subset or site label, read with the paper, signifies: sorted CD8+ NKG2D-low blood T cells. The V gene is TRBV10-3 and the J gene is TRBJ2-3; TRBD2 lines up with 7 middle nucleotides. This TCR was recovered from a human donor with alopecia areata. The CDR3 reads CAIGGVGGRTDTQYF. The DNA sequence is given as TGTGCCATCGGGGGGGTCGGCGGGAGAACAGATACGCAGTATTTT.